This T cell receptor (beta chain) appears in the sequencing data of a study of memory CD4+ T cells and cytomegalovirus serostatus. Background on the study: Healthy Belgian adult donors included 9 or 10 CMV-positive and 24 CMV-negative people.

Method: immunoSEQ multiplex PCR; TCRdb's copy keeps in-frame clones and lacks some. Of tens of thousands of clones listed, over 65% were seen once; the top ten hold approximately 1.8%. The sort gate was single viable CD3+CD4+CD8-CD45RO+ cells for memory CD4+ T cells. CD4+ T cells were isolated by positive magnetic selection. The CDR3 extends over 16 amino acids. The germline CDR1 and CDR2 sequences are MNHNY and SVGAGI (reference sequence). Unmatched junction bases numbered 8, after V lost 6 bases and J lost 1 base. The study, taken as a whole, reports: CMV serostatus prediction reached median AUC around 0.95, or 0.9 with US-trained model. The CMV-associated TCR signature appears largely within the CD4+ memory repertoire.

Note on this clone: The target antigen is unknown.

The sequencing sample was made of memory CD4+ T cells from blood. The TCR comes from an adult in good health and CMV-seronegative. The V call is TRBV6-6, the J call TRBJ1-2, with TRBD1 matching 10 bases. In DNA form, the CDR3 reads TGTGCCAGCAGCTCGACAGGGGGCATCCTTAACTATGGCTACACCTTC. It encodes CASSSTGGILNYGYTF.